This TCR beta chain stems from a study of T cells after yellow fever vaccination. Generation of TCR cDNA used 5'RACE template switching (which added a universal primer site and UMIs). TCRdb re-called the 5' RACE reads through MiXCR, storing one row per CDR3 protein. The repertoire holds about 370,000 distinct CDR3 sequences, roughly 12% seen once, with 18% in the top ten. The CDR3 length is 14 residues. The junction had 13 bases not matched to a gene; V was cut back by 6 bases and J by 10 bases. This chain joins TRBV12-3 or TRBV12-4 and TRBJ2-3; 7 positions match TRBD2. The specimen comprised PBMCs, sampled on the day of the first yellow fever vaccination. The origin of this receptor is a man younger than 30 who received the YFV17D yellow fever vaccine. CDR3 loop: CASSLGGESDPQYF. The CDR3 DNA follows: TGTGCCAGCAGCCTGGGAGGGGAAAGTGATCCGCAGTATTTT.